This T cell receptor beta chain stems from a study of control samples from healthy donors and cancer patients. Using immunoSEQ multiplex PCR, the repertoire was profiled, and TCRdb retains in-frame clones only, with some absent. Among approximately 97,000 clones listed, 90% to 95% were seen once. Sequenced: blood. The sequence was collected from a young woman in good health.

CDR3 sequence: CASSLSKGGGQPQHF. The CDR3 bases are TGTGCCAGCAGTTTATCGAAGGGTGGCGGTCAGCCCCAGCATTTT. The chain links TRBV27 to TRBJ1-5; D is ambiguous. The CDR3 is made up of 15 amino acids. Trimming took off 0 bases at V and 6 bases at J, with 12 bases between the two ends. Germline V gene data show CDR1 as MNHEY and CDR2 as SMNVEV (reference sequence).